This entry is about one TCR beta chain. Antigen unknown. This record comes from a study of T cells in Graves' hyperthyroidism and ophthalmopathy. RNA transcripts yielded amplified TCR beta CDR3 regions. A set of HTBI primers served as the primers for a first-round RT-PCR of the TCR CDR3. Each CDR3 protein is one row after TCRdb ran MiXCR on the multiplex PCR reads. The sample shows about 59,000 distinct CDR3 sequences, about 50% of them seen only once. Between the trimmed V and J ends, which lost 1 base and 4 bases, there was a span of 13 bases. Germline-derived CDR1 and CDR2 are SNHLY and FYNNEI. The CDR3 covers 15 residues. Lactation, pregnancy, other autoimmune disease or uncontrolled infection led to exclusion of patients. The diagnostic basis comprised clinical symptoms, serum thyroxine and TRAb, thyroid ultrasound and orbital computed tomography. PBMCs stemmed from around 10 ml fresh peripheral blood.

Whole-study results and caveats: Ophthalmopathy stood apart from stable hyperthyroidism in a 13 V-J model.

The V call is TRBV2, the J call TRBJ1-2; weak D call: TRBD1 (6 bases). Sequencing was performed on blood. This sequence was found in a woman in her fifties or sixties with Graves' ophthalmopathy. CDR3 sequence reads: CASSEVGRGGYGYTF. The CDR3 DNA reads as TGTGCCAGCAGTGAAGTCGGCAGGGGTGGCTATGGCTACACCTTC.